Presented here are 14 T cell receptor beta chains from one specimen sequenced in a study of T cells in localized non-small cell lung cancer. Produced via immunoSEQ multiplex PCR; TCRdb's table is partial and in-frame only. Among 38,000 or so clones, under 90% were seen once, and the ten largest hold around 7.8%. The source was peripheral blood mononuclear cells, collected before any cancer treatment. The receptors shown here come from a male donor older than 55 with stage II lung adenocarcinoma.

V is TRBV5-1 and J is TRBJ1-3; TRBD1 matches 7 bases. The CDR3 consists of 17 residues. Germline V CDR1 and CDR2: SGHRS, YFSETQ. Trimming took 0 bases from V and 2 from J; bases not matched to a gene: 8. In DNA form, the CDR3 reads TGCGCCAGCAGCTTGGACAGGGGAGGGAGGCCTGGAAACACCATATATTTT. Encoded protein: CASSLDRGGRPGNTIYF.

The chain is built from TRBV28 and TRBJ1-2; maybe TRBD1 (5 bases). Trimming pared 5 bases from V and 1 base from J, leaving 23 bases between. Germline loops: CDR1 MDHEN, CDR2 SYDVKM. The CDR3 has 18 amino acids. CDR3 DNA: TGTGCCAGCAGTGGCCCCTCTAGCGAGACAGAACATAACTATGGCTACACCTTC. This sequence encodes CASSGPSSETEHNYGYTF.

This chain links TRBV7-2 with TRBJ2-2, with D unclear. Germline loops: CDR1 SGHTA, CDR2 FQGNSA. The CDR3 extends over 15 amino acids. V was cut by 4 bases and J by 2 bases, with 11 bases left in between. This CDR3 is CASSWTRRNTGELFF. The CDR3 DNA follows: TGTGCCAGCAGCTGGACGCGCCGAAACACCGGGGAGCTGTTTTTT.

Here the CDR3 DNA reads TGTGCCAGTAGTATAGAGCCGCGGAACACCGGGGAGCTGTTTTTT. It yields the protein CASSIEPRNTGELFF. The V gene is TRBV19, the J gene TRBJ2-2; D is ambiguous. V lost 0 bases to trimming and J lost 1 base, with 6 bases between them. CDR1 and CDR2 from the germline V gene are LNHDA and SQIVND (reference sequence). This CDR3 region has 15 residues. The full variable domain, in which reference TRBV19 and TRBJ2-2 provide the parts outside the CDR3, is DGGITQSPKYLFRKEGQNVTLSCEQNLNHDAMYWYRQDPGQGLRLIYYSQIVNDFQKGDIAEGYSVSREKKESFPLTVTSAQKNPTAFYLCASSIEPRNTGELFFGEGSRLTVL.

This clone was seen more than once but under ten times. The CDR3 region has the DNA TGTGCCTGGTCTGGGAACAATCAGCCCCAGCATTTT. This codes for CAWSGNNQPQHF. The chain joins TRBV30 to TRBJ1-5, with D uncertain. V dropped 5 bases and J dropped 3 bases, with 8 bases sitting between them. Germline lookup yields CDR1 GTSNPN and CDR2 SVGIG (reference sequence). This CDR3 is 12 amino acids long.

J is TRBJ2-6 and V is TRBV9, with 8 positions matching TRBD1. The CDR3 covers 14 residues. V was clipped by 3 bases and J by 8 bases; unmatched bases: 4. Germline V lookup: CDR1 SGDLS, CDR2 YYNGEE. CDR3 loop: CASSEQGVPNVLTF. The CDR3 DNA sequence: TGTGCCAGCAGCGAACAGGGGGTACCCAACGTCCTGACTTTC. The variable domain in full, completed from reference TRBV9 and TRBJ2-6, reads DSGVTQTPKHLITATGQRVTLRCSPRSGDLSVYWYQQSLDQGLQFLIQYYNGEERAKGNILERFSAQQFPDLHSELNLSSLELGDSALYFCASSEQGVPNVLTFGAGSRLTVL.

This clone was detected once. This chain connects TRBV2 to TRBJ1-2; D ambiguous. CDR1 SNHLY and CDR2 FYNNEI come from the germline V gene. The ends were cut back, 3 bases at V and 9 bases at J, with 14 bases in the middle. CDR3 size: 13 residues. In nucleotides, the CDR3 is TGTGCCAGCAGTGAGGGTCCTATTCCGAGCTACACCTTC. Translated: CASSEGPIPSYTF.

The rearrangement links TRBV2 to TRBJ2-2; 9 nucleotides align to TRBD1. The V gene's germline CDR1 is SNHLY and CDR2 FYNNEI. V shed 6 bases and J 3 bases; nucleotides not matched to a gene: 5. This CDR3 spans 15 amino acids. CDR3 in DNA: TGTGCCAGCAGCGATGACAGGGGGTACACCGGGGAGCTGTTTTTT. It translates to CASSDDRGYTGELFF.

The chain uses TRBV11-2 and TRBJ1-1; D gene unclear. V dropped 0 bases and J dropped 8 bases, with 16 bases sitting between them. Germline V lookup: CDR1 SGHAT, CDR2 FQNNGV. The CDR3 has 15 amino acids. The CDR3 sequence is CASSLERTPKREAFF. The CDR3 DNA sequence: TGTGCCAGCAGCTTAGAACGGACCCCCAAAAGGGAAGCTTTCTTT. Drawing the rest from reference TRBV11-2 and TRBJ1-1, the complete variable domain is EAGVAQSPRYKIIEKRQSVAFWCNPISGHATLYWYQQILGQGPKLLIQFQNNGVVDDSQLPKDRFSAERLKGVDSTLKIQPAKLEDSAVYLCASSLERTPKREAFFGQGTRLTVV.

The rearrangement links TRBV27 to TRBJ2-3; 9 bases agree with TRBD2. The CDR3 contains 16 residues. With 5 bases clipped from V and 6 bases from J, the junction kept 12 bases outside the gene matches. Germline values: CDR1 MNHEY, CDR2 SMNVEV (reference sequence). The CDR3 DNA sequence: TGTGCCAGCAGTCCGTCCTTAGCGGGAGTGGGGGATACGCAGTATTTT. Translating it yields CASSPSLAGVGDTQYF.

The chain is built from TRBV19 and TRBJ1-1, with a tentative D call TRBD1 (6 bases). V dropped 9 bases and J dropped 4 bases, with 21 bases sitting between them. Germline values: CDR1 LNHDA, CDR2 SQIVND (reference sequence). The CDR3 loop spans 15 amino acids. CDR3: CASEAGRGWGTEAFF. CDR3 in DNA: TGTGCCAGCGAGGCGGGCAGGGGCTGGGGCACTGAAGCTTTCTTT.

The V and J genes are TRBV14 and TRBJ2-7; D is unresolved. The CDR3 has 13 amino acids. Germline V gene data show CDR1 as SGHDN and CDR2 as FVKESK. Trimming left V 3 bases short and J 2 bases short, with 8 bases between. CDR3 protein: CASSHLATYEQYF. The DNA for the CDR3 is TGTGCCAGCAGCCACTTGGCAACCTACGAGCAGTACTTC.

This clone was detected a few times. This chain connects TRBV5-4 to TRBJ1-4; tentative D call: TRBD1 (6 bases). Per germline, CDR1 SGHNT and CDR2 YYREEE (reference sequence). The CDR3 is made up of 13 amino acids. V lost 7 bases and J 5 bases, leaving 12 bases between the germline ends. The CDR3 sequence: CASGRGINEKLFF. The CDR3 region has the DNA TGTGCCAGCGGGAGGGGGATAAATGAAAAACTGTTTTTT.

The CDR3 nucleotides read TGTGCCAGCAGTGAAGGGGGACTAGTGTGGAATGAGCAGTTCTTC. Protein product: CASSEGGLVWNEQFF. This sequence joins TRBV2 and TRBJ2-1; 8 bases map to TRBD2. Germline trimming cut 1 base from V and 7 bases from J; bases unmatched to any gene: 6. The CDR3 has 15 residues. Germline V gives CDR1 SNHLY, CDR2 FYNNEI.